Listed below are T cell receptor beta chains from one sample, sequenced in a study of blood T cell repertoires in COVID-19. Produced via immunoSEQ multiplex PCR; TCRdb's table is partial and in-frame only. The data show 70,000 to 80,000 clones, more than 75% seen once. Material for sequencing was peripheral blood. These receptor sequences come from a human donor in a cohort sampled during active COVID-19. The CDR3 runs from the conserved cysteine through the conserved F or W. The D gene is left open where the match is weak. A row's size may be missing; if present it is once, few, many or a size class.

j_gene: TRBJ2-4; v_gene: TRBV19; d_gene: .; abundance: .; len: 11; CDR3nt: TGTGCCACTGCCGACAGAAACATTCAGTACTTC; CDR3aa: CATADRNIQYF
j_gene: TRBJ2-3; v_gene: TRBV20-1; d_gene: .; abundance: .; len: 15; CDR3nt: TGCAGTGCTAGTCCTAGACTTGTTATCGCAGATACGCAGTATTTT; CDR3aa: CSASPRLVIADTQYF
j_gene: TRBJ1-4; v_gene: TRBV19; d_gene: .; abundance: .; len: 16; CDR3nt: TGTGCCAGTAGTATAGATCCGAAGCCCCTAGACGAAAAACTGTTTTTT; CDR3aa: CASSIDPKPLDEKLFF
j_gene: TRBJ2-5; v_gene: TRBV6-1; d_gene: TRBD1; abundance: .; len: 16; CDR3nt: TGTGCCAGCAGTGCGGGACAGGGGGTGGTTATGGAGACCCAGTACTTC; CDR3aa: CASSAGQGVVMETQYF
j_gene: TRBJ1-1; v_gene: TRBV3-1/TRBV3-2; d_gene: TRBD1; abundance: .; len: 14; CDR3nt: TGTGCCAGCAGCCAGGGACAGGGGGCGTCTGAAGCTTTCTTT; CDR3aa: CASSQGQGASEAFF
j_gene: TRBJ1-2; v_gene: TRBV5-1; d_gene: .; abundance: .; len: 15; CDR3nt: TGCGCCAGCAGCTTGGACGGAGCCGGCTACTATGGCTACACCTTC; CDR3aa: CASSLDGAGYYGYTF
j_gene: TRBJ2-2; v_gene: TRBV5-1; d_gene: .; abundance: .; len: 15; CDR3nt: TGCGCCAGCAGCTTGGGATTGAGGTACACCGGGGAGCTGTTTTTT; CDR3aa: CASSLGLRYTGELFF
j_gene: TRBJ2-7; v_gene: TRBV9; d_gene: TRBD1; abundance: .; len: 18; CDR3nt: TGTGCCAGCAGCGTAGCCGTCACAGGGGGCTCCCTTACCTACGAGCAGTACTTC; CDR3aa: CASSVAVTGGSLTYEQYF
j_gene: TRBJ2-6; v_gene: TRBV28; d_gene: .; abundance: .; len: 17; CDR3nt: TGTGCCAGCAGTTTATCGGTACTTAGCTCTGGGGCCAACGTCCTGACTTTC; CDR3aa: CASSLSVLSSGANVLTF
j_gene: TRBJ2-2; v_gene: TRBV5-1; d_gene: .; abundance: .; len: 15; CDR3nt: TGCGCCAGCAGCGGATTAGGGGATAACACCGGGGAGCTGTTTTTT; CDR3aa: CASSGLGDNTGELFF
j_gene: TRBJ1-1; v_gene: TRBV3-1/TRBV3-2; d_gene: .; abundance: .; len: 13; CDR3nt: TGTGCCAGCACCTCGCCCGGGAACACTGAAGCTTTCTTT; CDR3aa: CASTSPGNTEAFF
j_gene: TRBJ2-6; v_gene: TRBV28; d_gene: .; abundance: .; len: 14; CDR3nt: TGTGCCAGCAGTTCCGGGGGTGGGGCCAACGTCCTGACTTTC; CDR3aa: CASSSGGGANVLTF
j_gene: TRBJ1-2; v_gene: TRBV5-4; d_gene: .; abundance: .; len: 16; CDR3nt: TGTGCCAGCAGCTTGGCCTCGTTTACTGCTGCTTATGGCTACACCTTC; CDR3aa: CASSLASFTAAYGYTF
j_gene: TRBJ2-7; v_gene: TRBV7-9; d_gene: TRBD1; abundance: once; len: 15; CDR3nt: TGTGCCAGCAGCCCCCGGACAGGGAAGCCCTACGAGCAGTACTTC; CDR3aa: CASSPRTGKPYEQYF
j_gene: TRBJ2-1; v_gene: TRBV5-1; d_gene: .; abundance: once; len: 15; CDR3nt: TGCGCCAGCAGCTCACCCTCGAGCTCCTACAATGAGCAGTTCTTC; CDR3aa: CASSSPSSSYNEQFF
j_gene: TRBJ2-2; v_gene: TRBV7-3; d_gene: .; abundance: .; len: 12; CDR3nt: TGTGCCAGCAGCTTCCCAGCCGGGGAGCTGTTTTTT; CDR3aa: CASSFPAGELFF
j_gene: TRBJ2-7; v_gene: TRBV18; d_gene: TRBD1; abundance: .; len: 16; CDR3nt: TGTGCCAGCTCACCACGGGACAGGGAAATTTCCTACGAGCAGTACTTC; CDR3aa: CASSPRDREISYEQYF